Described below is a single TCR beta chain sequence and its context. These data come from a study of blood T cell repertoires in COVID-19. About the study: Whether acute or convalescent, the COVID-19 samples came from the United States, Italy and Spain. PBMCs, B-cell-depleted T cells, or T cells provided the cDNA or gDNA that made up the material.

The CDR3 runs to 12 residues. The V end lost 4 bases, the J end lost 7 bases, and 13 bases lay between the germline ends. CDR1 is GTSNPN and CDR2 is SVGIG in the germline V gene (reference sequence). In the source study's methods: Amplification with reference gene primers provided the estimates of nucleated cell counts. Repertoires were generated with immunoSEQ multiplex PCR, while TCRdb's copy carries only in-frame clones and drops some. V, J and clone size were drawn from that table, and D and trimming were deduced from the DNA. This sample has a few hundred thousand clones; less than 90% occur once, and the top ten carry over 10%.

V usage is TRBV30 and J usage is TRBJ1-1; D gene unclear. The sample consisted of peripheral blood. This receptor was obtained from a woman in her 70s with COVID-19, enrolled during active disease. The CDR3: CAWNARVDEAFF. The CDR3, as DNA: TGTGCCTGGAACGCGAGGGTGGATGAAGCTTTCTTT. Using reference TRBV30 and TRBJ1-1 for the parts outside the CDR3, the full variable domain is SQTIHQWPATLVQPVGSPLSLECTVEGTSNPNLYWYRQAAGRGLQLLFYSVGIGQISSEVPQNLSASRPQDRQFILSSKKLLLSDSGFYLCAWNARVDEAFFGQGTRLTVV.